The present TCR beta chain was sequenced within a study of technical replicates of blood from a handful of donors. Sequenced by immunoSEQ multiplex PCR; TCRdb stores in-frame clones only, minus some. The profile shows approximately 73,000 clones, 85% to 95% of them singletons. CDR1 and CDR2 (germline): MNHEY, SVGAGI. Trimming cost V 11 bases and J 4 bases; bases outside gene matches: 6. This CDR3 is 13 amino acids long. The TCR sequence derives from a human donor in good health. The rearrangement uses TRBV6-5 and TRBJ2-1, with 9 bases lining up with TRBD1. Sequences were obtained from T cells isolated from PBMCs. The CDR3 protein is CAARDREYNEQFF. In DNA, the CDR3 is TGTGCCGCCCGGGACAGGGAATACAATGAGCAGTTCTTC.